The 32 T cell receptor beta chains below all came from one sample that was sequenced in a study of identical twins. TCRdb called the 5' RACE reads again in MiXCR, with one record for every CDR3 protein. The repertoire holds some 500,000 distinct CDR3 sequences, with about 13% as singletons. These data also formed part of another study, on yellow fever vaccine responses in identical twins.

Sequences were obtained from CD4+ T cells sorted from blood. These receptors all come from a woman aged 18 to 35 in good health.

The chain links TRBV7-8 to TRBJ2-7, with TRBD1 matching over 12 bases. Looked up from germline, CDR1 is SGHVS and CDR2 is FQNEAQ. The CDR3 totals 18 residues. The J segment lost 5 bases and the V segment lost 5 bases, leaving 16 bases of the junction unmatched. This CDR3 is CASSPRVPGQGAKHEQYF. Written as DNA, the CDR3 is TGTGCCAGCAGCCCACGCGTACCGGGACAGGGGGCGAAGCACGAGCAGTACTTC.

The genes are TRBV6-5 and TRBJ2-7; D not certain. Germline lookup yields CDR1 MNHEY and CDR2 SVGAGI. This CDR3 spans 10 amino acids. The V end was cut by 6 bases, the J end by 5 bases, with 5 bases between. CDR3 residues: CASRRHEQYF. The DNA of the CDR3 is TGTGCCAGCAGACGGCACGAGCAGTACTTC.

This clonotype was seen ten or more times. The CDR3 sequence: CSAGTSGNYEQYF. The CDR3 DNA reads TGCAGTGCCGGGACTAGCGGAAATTACGAGCAGTACTTC. V usage is TRBV20-1 and J usage is TRBJ2-7; 11 nucleotides align to TRBD2. The CDR3 has 13 amino acids. V shed 6 bases, J shed 4 bases, and the junction held 5 bases outside the gene matches. CDR1 is DFQATT, CDR2 SNEGSKA, per germline (reference sequence).

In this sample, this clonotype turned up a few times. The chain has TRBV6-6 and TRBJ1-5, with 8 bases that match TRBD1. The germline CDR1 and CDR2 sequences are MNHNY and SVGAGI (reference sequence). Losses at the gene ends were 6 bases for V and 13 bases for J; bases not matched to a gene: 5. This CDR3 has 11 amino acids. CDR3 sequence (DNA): TGTGCCAGCAGGAGCCGGGACAGGCAGCATTTT. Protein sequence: CASRSRDRQHF.

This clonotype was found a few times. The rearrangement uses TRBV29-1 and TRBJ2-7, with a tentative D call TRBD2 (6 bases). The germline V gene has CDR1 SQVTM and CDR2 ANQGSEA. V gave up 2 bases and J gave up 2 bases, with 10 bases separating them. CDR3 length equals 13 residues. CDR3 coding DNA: TGCAGCGTTGAATTACCGGGAGCCTACGAGCAGTACTTC. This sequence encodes CSVELPGAYEQYF.

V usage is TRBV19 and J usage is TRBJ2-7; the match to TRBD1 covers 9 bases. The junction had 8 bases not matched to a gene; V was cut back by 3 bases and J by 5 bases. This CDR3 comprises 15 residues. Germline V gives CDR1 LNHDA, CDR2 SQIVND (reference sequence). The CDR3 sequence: CASSIPGQGGNEQYF. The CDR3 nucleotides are TGTGCCAGTAGTATCCCGGGACAGGGTGGTAACGAGCAGTACTTC.

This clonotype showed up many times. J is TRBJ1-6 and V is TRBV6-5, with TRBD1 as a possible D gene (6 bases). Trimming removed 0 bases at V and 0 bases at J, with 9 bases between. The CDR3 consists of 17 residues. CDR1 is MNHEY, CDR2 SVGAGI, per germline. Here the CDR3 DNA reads TGTGCCAGCAGTTACTCGCAGGGGAGCTCCTATAATTCACCCCTCCACTTT. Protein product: CASSYSQGSSYNSPLHF.

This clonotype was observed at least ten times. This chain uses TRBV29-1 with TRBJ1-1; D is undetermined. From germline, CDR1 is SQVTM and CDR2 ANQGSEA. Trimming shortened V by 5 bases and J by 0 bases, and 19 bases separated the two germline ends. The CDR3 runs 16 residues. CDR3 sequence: CSVKQKGVGVNTEAFF. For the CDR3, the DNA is TGCAGCGTTAAACAGAAGGGAGTCGGGGTGAACACTGAAGCTTTCTTT.

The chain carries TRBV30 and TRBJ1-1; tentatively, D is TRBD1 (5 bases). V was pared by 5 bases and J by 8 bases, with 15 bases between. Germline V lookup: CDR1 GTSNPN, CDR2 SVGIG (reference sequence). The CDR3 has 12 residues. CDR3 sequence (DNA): TGTGCCTGGGGAAGGGGCAGCCGGGAAGCTTTCTTT. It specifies CAWGRGSREAFF.

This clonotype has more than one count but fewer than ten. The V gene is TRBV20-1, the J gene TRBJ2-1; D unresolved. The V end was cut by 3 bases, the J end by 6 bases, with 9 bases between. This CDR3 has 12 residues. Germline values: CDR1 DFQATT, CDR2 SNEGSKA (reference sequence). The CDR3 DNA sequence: TGCAGTGCTAGGTACCCCGGCAATGAGCAGTTCTTC. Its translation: CSARYPGNEQFF.

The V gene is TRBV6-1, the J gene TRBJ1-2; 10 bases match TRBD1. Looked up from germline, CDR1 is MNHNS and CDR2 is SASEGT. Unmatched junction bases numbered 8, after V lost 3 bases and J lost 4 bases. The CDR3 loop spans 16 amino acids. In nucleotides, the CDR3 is TGTGCCAGCAGTGAGGGACAGGGGTCGTCCTTCTATGGCTACACCTTC. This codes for CASSEGQGSSFYGYTF.

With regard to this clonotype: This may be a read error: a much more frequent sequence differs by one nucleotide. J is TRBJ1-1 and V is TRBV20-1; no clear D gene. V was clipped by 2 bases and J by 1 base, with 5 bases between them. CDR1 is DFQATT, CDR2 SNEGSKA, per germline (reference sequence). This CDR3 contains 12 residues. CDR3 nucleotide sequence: TGCAGTGCTAGACAGGCGAACACTGAAGCTTTCTTT. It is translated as CSARQANTEAFF.

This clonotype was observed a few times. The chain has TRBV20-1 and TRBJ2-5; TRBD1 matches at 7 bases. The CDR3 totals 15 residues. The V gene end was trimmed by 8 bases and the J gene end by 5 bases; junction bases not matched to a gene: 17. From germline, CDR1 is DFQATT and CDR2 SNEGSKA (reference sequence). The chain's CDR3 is CSPRTGALILETQYF. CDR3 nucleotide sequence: TGCAGTCCACGGACAGGAGCCTTAATTTTGGAGACCCAGTACTTC.

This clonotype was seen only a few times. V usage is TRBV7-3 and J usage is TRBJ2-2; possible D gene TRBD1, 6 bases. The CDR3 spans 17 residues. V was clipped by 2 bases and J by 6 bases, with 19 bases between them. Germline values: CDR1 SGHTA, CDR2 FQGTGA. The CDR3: CASSLGGQGGISGELFF. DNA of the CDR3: TGTGCCAGCAGCTTAGGAGGACAAGGGGGAATTTCCGGGGAGCTGTTTTTT. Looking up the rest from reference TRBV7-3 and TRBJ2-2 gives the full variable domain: GAGVSQTPSNKVTEKGKYVELRCDPISGHTALYWYRQSLGQGPEFLIYFQGTGAADDSGLPNDRFFAVRPEGSVSTLKIQRTERGDSAVYLCASSLGGQGGISGELFFGEGSRLTVL.

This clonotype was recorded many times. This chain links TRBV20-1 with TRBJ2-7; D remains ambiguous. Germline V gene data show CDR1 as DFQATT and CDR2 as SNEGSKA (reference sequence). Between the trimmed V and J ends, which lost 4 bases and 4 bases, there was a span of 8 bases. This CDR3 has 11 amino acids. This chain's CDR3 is CSATPGYEQYF. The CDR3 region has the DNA TGCAGTGCTACTCCGGGTTACGAGCAGTACTTC.

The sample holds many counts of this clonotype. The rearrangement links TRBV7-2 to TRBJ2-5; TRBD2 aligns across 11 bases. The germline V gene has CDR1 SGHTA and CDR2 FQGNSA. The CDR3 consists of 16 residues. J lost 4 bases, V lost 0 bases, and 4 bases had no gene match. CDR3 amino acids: CASSLAALAGGETQYF. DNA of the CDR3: TGTGCCAGCAGCTTAGCTGCTCTAGCGGGAGGAGAGACCCAGTACTTC.

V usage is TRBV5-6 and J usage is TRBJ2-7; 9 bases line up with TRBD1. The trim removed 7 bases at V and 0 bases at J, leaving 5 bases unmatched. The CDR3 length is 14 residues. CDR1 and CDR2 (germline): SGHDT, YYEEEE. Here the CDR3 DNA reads TGTGCCAGCGGGAACAGGGGGCCCTCCTACGAGCAGTACTTC. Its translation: CASGNRGPSYEQYF.

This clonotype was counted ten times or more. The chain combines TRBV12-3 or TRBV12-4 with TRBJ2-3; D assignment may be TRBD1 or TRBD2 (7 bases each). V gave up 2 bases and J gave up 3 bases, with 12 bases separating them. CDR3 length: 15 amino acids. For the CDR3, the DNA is TGTGCCAGCAGTTTACAGGGGGGGCAAACAGATACGCAGTATTTT. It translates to CASSLQGGQTDTQYF.

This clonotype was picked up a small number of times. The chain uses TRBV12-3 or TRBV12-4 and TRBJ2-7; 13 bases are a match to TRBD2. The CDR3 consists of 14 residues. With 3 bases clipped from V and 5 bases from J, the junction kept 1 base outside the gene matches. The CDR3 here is CASSFGLAGDEQYF. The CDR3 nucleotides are TGTGCCAGCAGTTTCGGACTAGCGGGAGACGAGCAGTACTTC.

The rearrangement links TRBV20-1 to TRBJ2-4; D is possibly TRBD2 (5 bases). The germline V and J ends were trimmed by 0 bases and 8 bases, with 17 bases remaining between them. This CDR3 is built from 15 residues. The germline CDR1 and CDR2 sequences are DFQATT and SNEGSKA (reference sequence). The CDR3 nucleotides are TGCAGTGCTAGAGATCGGGTCGTAGGGCGGGACATTCAGTACTTC. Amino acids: CSARDRVVGRDIQYF.

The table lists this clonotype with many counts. The CDR3 is CASSPWVDQIYEQYF. The CDR3 coding sequence is TGTGCCAGCAGCCCCTGGGTAGACCAGATCTACGAGCAGTACTTC. The chain has TRBV3-1 and TRBJ2-7; D is unclear. CDR3 length: 15 amino acids. V lost 4 bases and J lost 3, with 16 bases in between. In germline, CDR1 is LGHDT, CDR2 YNNKEL (reference sequence).

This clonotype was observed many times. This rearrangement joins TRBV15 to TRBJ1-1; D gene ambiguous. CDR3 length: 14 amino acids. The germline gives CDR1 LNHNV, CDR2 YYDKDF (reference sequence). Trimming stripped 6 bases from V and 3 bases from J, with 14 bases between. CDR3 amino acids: CATRRRGKDTEAFF. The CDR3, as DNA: TGTGCCACCAGACGACGGGGTAAGGACACTGAAGCTTTCTTT.

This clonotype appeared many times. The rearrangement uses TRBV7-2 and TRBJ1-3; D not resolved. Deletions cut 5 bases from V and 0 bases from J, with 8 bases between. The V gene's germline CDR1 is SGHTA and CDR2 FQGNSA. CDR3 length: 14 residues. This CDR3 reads CASSPTNSGNTIYF. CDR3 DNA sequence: TGTGCCAGCAGCCCGACTAACTCTGGAAACACCATATATTTT.

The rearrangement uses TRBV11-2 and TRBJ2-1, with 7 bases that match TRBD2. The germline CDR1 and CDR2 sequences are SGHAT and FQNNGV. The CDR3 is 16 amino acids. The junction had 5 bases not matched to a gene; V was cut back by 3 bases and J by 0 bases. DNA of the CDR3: TGTGCCAGCAGCTTTCCACGCGGGAGCTCCTACAATGAGCAGTTCTTC. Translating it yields CASSFPRGSSYNEQFF.

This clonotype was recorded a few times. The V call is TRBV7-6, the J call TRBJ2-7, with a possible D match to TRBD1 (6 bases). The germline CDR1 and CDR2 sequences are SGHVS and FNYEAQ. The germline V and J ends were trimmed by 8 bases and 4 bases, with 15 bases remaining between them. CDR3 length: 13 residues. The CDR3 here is CASSAGEGYEQYF. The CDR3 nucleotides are TGTGCCAGCTCGGCAGGGGAAGGGTACGAGCAGTACTTC.

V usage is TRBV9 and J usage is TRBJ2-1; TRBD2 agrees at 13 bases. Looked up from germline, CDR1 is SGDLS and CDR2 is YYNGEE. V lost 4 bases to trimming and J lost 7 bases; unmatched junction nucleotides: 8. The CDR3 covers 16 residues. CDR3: CASSPRLAGGRNEQFF. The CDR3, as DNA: TGTGCCAGCAGCCCTAGACTAGCGGGGGGACGAAATGAGCAGTTCTTC. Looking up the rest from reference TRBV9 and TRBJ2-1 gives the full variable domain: DSGVTQTPKHLITATGQRVTLRCSPRSGDLSVYWYQQSLDQGLQFLIQYYNGEERAKGNILERFSAQQFPDLHSELNLSSLELGDSALYFCASSPRLAGGRNEQFFGPGTRLTVL.

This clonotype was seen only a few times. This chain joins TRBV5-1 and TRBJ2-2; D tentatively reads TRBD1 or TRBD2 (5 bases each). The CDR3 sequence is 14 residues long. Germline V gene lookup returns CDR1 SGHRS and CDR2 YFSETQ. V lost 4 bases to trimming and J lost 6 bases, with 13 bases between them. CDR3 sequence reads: CASSESRDPGELFF. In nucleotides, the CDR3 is TGCGCCAGCAGCGAGAGCCGGGACCCCGGGGAGCTGTTTTTT.

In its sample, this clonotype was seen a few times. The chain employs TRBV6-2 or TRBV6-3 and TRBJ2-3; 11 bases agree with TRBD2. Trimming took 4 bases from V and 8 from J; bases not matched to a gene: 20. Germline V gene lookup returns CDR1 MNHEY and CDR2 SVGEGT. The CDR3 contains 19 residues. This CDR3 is CASSFGDRSGRAAWGTQYF. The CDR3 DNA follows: TGTGCCAGCAGTTTCGGGGACCGTAGCGGGAGGGCCGCCTGGGGTACGCAGTATTTT.

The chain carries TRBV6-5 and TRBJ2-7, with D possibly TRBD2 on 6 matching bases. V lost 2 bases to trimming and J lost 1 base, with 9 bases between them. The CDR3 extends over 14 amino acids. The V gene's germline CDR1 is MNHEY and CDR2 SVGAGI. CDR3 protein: CASSYVAGSYEQYF. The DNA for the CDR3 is TGTGCCAGCAGTTACGTGGCGGGGTCCTACGAGCAGTACTTC.

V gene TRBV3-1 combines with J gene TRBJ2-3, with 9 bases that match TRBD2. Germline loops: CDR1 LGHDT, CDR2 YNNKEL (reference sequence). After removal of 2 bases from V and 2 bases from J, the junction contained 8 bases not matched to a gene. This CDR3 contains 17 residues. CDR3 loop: CASSQRSSGGNTDTQYF. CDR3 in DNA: TGTGCCAGCAGCCAAAGGAGTAGCGGGGGAAACACAGATACGCAGTATTTT.

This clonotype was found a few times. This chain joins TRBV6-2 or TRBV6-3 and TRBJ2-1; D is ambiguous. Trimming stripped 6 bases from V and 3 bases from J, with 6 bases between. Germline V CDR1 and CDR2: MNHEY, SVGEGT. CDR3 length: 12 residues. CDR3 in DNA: TGTGCCAGCAGACCCCACTACAATGAGCAGTTCTTC. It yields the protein CASRPHYNEQFF.

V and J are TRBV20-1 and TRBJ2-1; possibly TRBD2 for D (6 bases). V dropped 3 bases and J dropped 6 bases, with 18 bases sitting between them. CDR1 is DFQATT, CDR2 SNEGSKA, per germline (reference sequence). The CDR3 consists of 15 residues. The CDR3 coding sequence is TGCAGTGCTAGGTCAACTAGTGGGAGGTTCAATGAGCAGTTCTTC. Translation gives CSARSTSGRFNEQFF.